Following are 20 T cell receptor beta chains from one sample sequenced in a study of blood T cell repertoires in COVID-19. Only in-frame clones appear in the TCRdb table, and some are missing; sequencing was by immunoSEQ multiplex PCR. Here the sample spans 150,000 to 200,000 clones, around 86% being singletons. The sequenced material came from peripheral blood. These TCRs come from a man in his sixties or seventies who had recovered from COVID-19.

The chain recombines TRBV2 with TRBJ1-3; no clear D gene. This CDR3 is 16 amino acids long. Trimming pared 7 bases from V and 2 bases from J, leaving 18 bases between. CDR1 and CDR2 (germline): SNHLY, FYNNEI. The CDR3 is CASTTEERVAGNTIYF. The CDR3 DNA sequence: TGTGCCAGCACCACCGAGGAGAGGGTCGCTGGAAACACCATATATTTT.

The V gene is TRBV4-1, the J gene TRBJ1-5; 7 positions match TRBD1. CDR1 and CDR2 (germline): MGHRA, YSYEKL. The CDR3 length is 16 residues. J gave up 4 bases and V 0 bases, and 6 bases lay outside the gene matches. The CDR3 nucleotides are TGCGCCAGCAGCCAAGATTGGCCAGGGGGAAATCAGCCCCAGCATTTT. Protein product: CASSQDWPGGNQPQHF.

The chain combines TRBV7-2 with TRBJ2-2, with a tentative D call TRBD1 (5 bases). Trimming took 3 bases from V and 1 from J, leaving 9 bases between them. The germline gives CDR1 SGHTA, CDR2 FQGNSA. This CDR3 has 15 residues. In DNA, the CDR3 is TGTGCCAGCAGCTTCCTAGGACAGAACACCGGGGAGCTGTTTTTT. Translating gives CASSFLGQNTGELFF. Based on the CDR3 plus reference TRBV7-2 and TRBJ2-2, the full variable domain is GAGVSQSPSNKVTEKGKDVELRCDPISGHTALYWYRQSLGQGLEFLIYFQGNSAPDKSGLPSDRFSAERTGGSVSTLTIQRTQQEDSAVYLCASSFLGQNTGELFFGEGSRLTVL.

This chain connects TRBV19 to TRBJ2-2, with 8 bases matching TRBD1. The V gene end was trimmed by 4 bases and the J gene end by 4 bases; junction bases not matched to a gene: 2. The CDR3 length is 14 residues. From germline, CDR1 is LNHDA and CDR2 SQIVND (reference sequence). The DNA of the CDR3 is TGTGCCAGTAGTAAACAGGGGGTCACCGGGGAGCTGTTTTTT. It specifies CASSKQGVTGELFF.

About this clone itself: At one end the junction does not follow the germline gene, possibly because of a read error. This rearrangement joins TRBV6-1 to TRBJ2-1; perhaps TRBD2 as D (6 bases). CDR1 MNHNS and CDR2 SASEGT come from the germline V gene. The CDR3 has 16 residues. This chain's CDR3 is CASSEGGSLSYNEQFF. The DNA of the CDR3 is TGTGCCAGCAGCGAAGGAGGGAGCTTATCCTACAATGAGCAGTTCTTC.

In nucleotides, the CDR3 is TGTGCTAGTGGTCTGGGACAGAGCTCAACTAATGAAAAACTGTTTTTT. Protein product: CASGLGQSSTNEKLFF. The chain employs TRBV12-5 and TRBJ1-4, with TRBD1 matching over 7 bases. J lost 0 bases, V lost 5 bases, and 6 bases had no gene match. The CDR3 sequence is 16 residues long. The germline V gene encodes CDR1 LGHNT and CDR2 FRNRAP.

The gene calls are TRBV7-9 and TRBJ1-4; 10 bases are shared with TRBD1. Germline V lookup: CDR1 SEHNR, CDR2 FQNEAQ (reference sequence). The CDR3 has 16 residues. Trimming cost V 5 bases and J 5 bases; bases outside gene matches: 8. The CDR3 loop reads CASSRNAGQGNEKLFF. The CDR3 bases are TGTGCCAGCAGCCGAAACGCGGGACAGGGGAATGAAAAACTGTTTTTT. The entire variable domain, with the rest obtained from reference TRBV7-9 and TRBJ1-4, is as follows: DTGVSQNPRHKITKRGQNVTFRCDPISEHNRLYWYRQTLGQGPEFLTYFQNEAQLEKSRLLSDRFSAERPKGSFSTLEIQRTEQGDSAMYLCASSRNAGQGNEKLFFGSGTQLSVL.

This clone was counted once. The V and J genes are TRBV19 and TRBJ2-7; D may be TRBD1 (5 bases). The CDR3 has 14 amino acids. Germline values: CDR1 LNHDA, CDR2 SQIVND (reference sequence). V lost 4 bases and J 7 bases, leaving 17 bases between the germline ends. CDR3 DNA sequence: TGTGCCAGTAGTACCTACCAACAGGTATCGGAGCAGTACTTC. Amino acid sequence: CASSTYQQVSEQYF.

The V call is TRBV3-1 (or the pseudogene TRBV3-2), the J call TRBJ2-3; 12 bases match TRBD2. CDR1 LGHDT and CDR2 YNNKEL come from the germline V gene (reference sequence). CDR3 length equals 16 residues. Losses at the gene ends were 2 bases for V and 3 bases for J; bases not matched to a gene: 3. The CDR3 loop is CASSQRLAGGTDTQYF. The CDR3 nucleotides are TGTGCCAGCAGCCAAAGGCTAGCGGGAGGGACAGATACGCAGTATTTT.

This clone was detected once. This chain links TRBV6-6 with TRBJ2-7, with 8 positions matching TRBD1. From germline, CDR1 is MNHNY and CDR2 SVGAGI (reference sequence). The CDR3 covers 14 residues. Trimming took 2 bases from V and 4 from J; bases not matched to a gene: 4. CDR3 residues: CASSYQGAKYEQYF. The CDR3 bases are TGTGCCAGCAGTTACCAGGGGGCAAAGTACGAGCAGTACTTC.

The chain combines TRBV10-3 with TRBJ2-5; 9 nucleotides agree with TRBD2. Trimming cost V 0 bases and J 6 bases; bases outside gene matches: 8. CDR3 size: 16 residues. CDR1 and CDR2 (germline): ENHRY, SYGVKD. As DNA, the CDR3 is TGTGCCATCAGTGAGTCGGATAGCGGGAGTAGGAAGACCCAGTACTTC. It encodes CAISESDSGSRKTQYF.

This sequence joins TRBV2 and TRBJ2-7, with TRBD2 matching over 8 bases. V lost 5 bases and J lost 0; bases outside the gene matches: 6. Germline lookup yields CDR1 SNHLY and CDR2 FYNNEI. This CDR3 has 15 amino acids. CDR3 sequence (DNA): TGTGCCAGCAGTCCCTTAGCGGGGACCTCCTACGAGCAGTACTTC. Translated, it gives CASSPLAGTSYEQYF.

The chain employs TRBV5-1 and TRBJ1-3, with 9 bases identical to TRBD1. With V trimmed by 4 bases and J by 2 bases, 10 bases remained unmatched. The CDR3 sequence is 17 residues long. Germline V CDR1 and CDR2: SGHRS, YFSETQ. The CDR3 DNA is TGCGCCAGCAGCCCAATAGCCGGGACAGGGACTGGAAACACCATATATTTT. It specifies CASSPIAGTGTGNTIYF. Complete variable domain (other parts from reference TRBV5-1 and TRBJ1-3): KAGVTQTPRYLIKTRGQQVTLSCSPISGHRSVSWYQQTPGQGLQFLFEYFSETQRNKGNFPGRFSGRQFSNSRSEMNVSTLELGDSALYLCASSPIAGTGTGNTIYFGEGSWLTVV.

The gene calls are TRBV7-2 and TRBJ1-5, with a weak D call TRBD1 (5 bases). Trimming removed 1 base from V and 6 bases from J, with 7 bases in between. CDR1 is SGHTA and CDR2 is FQGNSA in the germline V gene. CDR3 length: 13 amino acids. DNA of the CDR3: TGTGCCAGCAGCTTAGACAGGCGTCAGCCCCAGCATTTT. Amino acids: CASSLDRRQPQHF.

V is TRBV7-2 and J is TRBJ2-5; D might be TRBD2 (5 bases). The CDR3 length is 13 residues. Trimming took 3 bases from V and 5 from J, leaving 10 bases between them. Per germline, CDR1 SGHTA and CDR2 FQGNSA. The CDR3 protein is CASSFGLSETQYF. DNA for the CDR3: TGTGCCAGCAGCTTTGGACTCTCGGAGACCCAGTACTTC.

J is TRBJ2-4 and V is TRBV7-2, with 8 bases fitting TRBD2. This CDR3 contains 15 residues. Per germline, CDR1 SGHTA and CDR2 FQGNSA. V lost 0 bases to trimming and J lost 8 bases; unmatched junction nucleotides: 6. DNA of the CDR3: TGTGCCAGCAGCTTAGCAGCGGGAGTAATAGACATTCAGTACTTC. It yields the protein CASSLAAGVIDIQYF.

The V gene is TRBV5-1, the J gene TRBJ1-4; TRBD1 matches at 7 bases. This CDR3 spans 20 amino acids. Losses at the gene ends were 0 bases for V and 7 bases for J; bases not matched to a gene: 21. Looked up from germline, CDR1 is SGHRS and CDR2 is YFSETQ. The CDR3 spells CASSLGHRGSKGASLEKLFF. For the CDR3, the DNA is TGCGCCAGCAGCTTGGGTCACAGGGGAAGTAAGGGAGCCTCCCTTGAAAAACTGTTTTTT.

CDR3 residues: CASSQDLTSGTYNEQFF. DNA for the CDR3: TGTGCCAGCAGCCAAGATCTCACTAGCGGGACCTACAATGAGCAGTTCTTC. The chain carries TRBV3-1 (or the pseudogene TRBV3-2) and TRBJ2-1; 10 nucleotides agree with TRBD2. Germline lookup yields CDR1 LGHDT and CDR2 YNNKEL (reference sequence). This CDR3 contains 17 residues. Trimming took 0 bases from V and 2 from J; bases not matched to a gene: 4.

This chain joins TRBV29-1 and TRBJ2-1; maybe TRBD1 (5 bases). Germline V gene sequence: CDR1 SQVTM, CDR2 ANQGSEA. Trimming cost V 7 bases and J 3 bases, with 19 bases left between them. The CDR3 is made up of 15 amino acids. The CDR3 coding sequence is TGCAGCGCCTCTTCGACGGCAAGGGGCTACAATGAGCAGTTCTTC. It codes for CSASSTARGYNEQFF.

The rearrangement joins TRBV27 to TRBJ2-3; 7 nucleotides match TRBD1. The CDR3 runs 16 residues. The germline CDR1 and CDR2 sequences are MNHEY and SMNVEV (reference sequence). After removal of 2 bases from V and 1 base from J, the junction contained 6 bases not matched to a gene. The CDR3 reads CASSLIQGPGTDTQYF. The CDR3 DNA sequence: TGTGCCAGCAGTTTAATACAGGGGCCTGGCACAGATACGCAGTATTTT.